Following are 5 T cell receptor beta chains from one sample sequenced in a study of regulatory T cells in long-lasting Graves disease. Arm-PCR with iRepertoire HTBI primers amplified the CDR3 regions for these TCR beta libraries. TCRdb redid the calling of the multiplex PCR reads with MiXCR, one entry per CDR3 protein. The sample carries over 450,000 distinct CDR3 sequences, around 12% recorded once. Described time point: newly diagnosed GD, antithyroid drugs for less than 3 months. PBMC RNA served as the TCR library source. Another study also made use of these data, one on T cells in Graves' hyperthyroidism and ophthalmopathy.

This specimen consisted of peripheral blood mononuclear cells (PBMCs), obtained at new diagnosis, from a patient treated with antithyroid drugs. The receptor source for this set is a woman in her 30s with Graves disease.

This clonotype came up a few times. The chain is built from TRBV27 and TRBJ2-4; D is undetermined. The CDR3 is made up of 15 amino acids. With 2 bases removed from V and 0 bases from J, the gap between germline ends came to 8 bases. Germline CDR1 is MNHEY and CDR2 is SMNVEV (reference sequence). CDR3 protein: CASSLGPLAKNIQYF. In DNA form, the CDR3 reads TGTGCCAGCAGTTTAGGACCTCTAGCCAAAAACATTCAGTACTTC.

This clonotype was detected only a few times. One end of the junction fails to match germline, which may point to a read error. This sequence joins TRBV2 and TRBJ2-4, with TRBD2 matching 8 bases. The V gene's germline CDR1 is SNHLY and CDR2 FYNNEI. This CDR3 is built from 14 residues. CDR3 DNA: TGTGCTAGCAGAAAAACTAGCGGCCTTAACATTCAGTACTTC. Encoded protein: CASRKTSGLNIQYF.

At least ten counts were recorded for this clonotype. This chain uses TRBV7-9 with TRBJ2-7; TRBD2 matches 12 bases. Germline CDR1 reads SEHNR; CDR2 reads FQNEAQ (reference sequence). The CDR3 is 16 amino acids. V shed 3 bases, J shed 5 bases, and the junction held 8 bases outside the gene matches. CDR3 protein: CASSFYPGLAGNEQYF. CDR3 sequence (DNA): TGTGCCAGCAGCTTCTATCCGGGACTAGCGGGCAACGAGCAGTACTTC.

CDR3 region: CASSVPLAYNEQFF. As DNA, the CDR3 is TGTGCCAGTAGTGTCCCCCTAGCGTACAATGAGCAGTTCTTC. This sequence joins TRBV19 and TRBJ2-1, with a possible D match to TRBD2 (6 bases). Trimming stripped 5 bases from V and 4 bases from J, with 12 bases between. The CDR3 runs to 14 residues. CDR1 LNHDA and CDR2 SQIVND come from the germline V gene (reference sequence).

This clonotype came up many times. The gene calls are TRBV7-6 and TRBJ2-7, with D perhaps matching TRBD2 (5 bases). CDR1 SGHVS and CDR2 FNYEAQ come from the germline V gene. There are 13 residues in the CDR3. The V end was cut by 8 bases, the J end by 0 bases, with 11 bases between. The CDR3 loop reads CASGSRSSYEQYF. DNA of the CDR3: TGTGCCAGCGGGAGCCGGTCCTCCTACGAGCAGTACTTC.